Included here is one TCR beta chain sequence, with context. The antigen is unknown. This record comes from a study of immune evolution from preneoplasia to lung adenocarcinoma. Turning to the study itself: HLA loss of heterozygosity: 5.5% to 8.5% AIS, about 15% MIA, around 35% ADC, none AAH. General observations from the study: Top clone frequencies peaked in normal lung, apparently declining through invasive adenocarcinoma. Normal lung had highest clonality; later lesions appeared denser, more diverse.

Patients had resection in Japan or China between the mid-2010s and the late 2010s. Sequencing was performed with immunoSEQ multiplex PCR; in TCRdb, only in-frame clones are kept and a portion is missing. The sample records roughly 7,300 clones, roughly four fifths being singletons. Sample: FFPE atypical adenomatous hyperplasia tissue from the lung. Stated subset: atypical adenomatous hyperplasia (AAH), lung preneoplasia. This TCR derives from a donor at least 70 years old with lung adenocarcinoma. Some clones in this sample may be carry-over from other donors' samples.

The CDR3 here is CASNPGRPGIQYF. The CDR3 DNA sequence: TGTGCCAGCAACCCAGGACGCCCTGGCATTCAGTACTTC. The gene calls are TRBV2 and TRBJ2-4; D gene unclear. The V gene lost 7 bases and the J gene lost 9 bases, with 16 bases spanning the gap. Germline V gene sequence: CDR1 SNHLY, CDR2 FYNNEI. The CDR3 consists of 13 residues.